A single sample gave rise to the 3 T cell receptor beta chains below, sequenced in a study of cytomegalovirus exposure and HLA in healthy donors (dated 2017 in TCRdb). Library prep was done by the immunoSEQ multiplex PCR assay. A mixture of 60 forward primers for TCR Vbeta segments and 13 reverse primers for TCR Jbeta segments was used in the multiplex PCR. This is the immuneACCESS table as TCRdb keeps it, with only in-frame sequences that have V and J called. A part of the clones is gone; compared with another copy, unresolved V genes explain less than half, and the rest is unexplained. This sample gives about 120,000 clones in total; about 10% of them show up just once. The ten largest clones capture less than 4% of the sample. The specimen sequenced was PBMCs. These receptors all stem from a young man in good health and CMV-seronegative.

The genes are TRBV2 and TRBJ1-5; no firm D call. V was shortened by 3 bases and J by 0 bases, with 12 bases between the two germline ends. Germline assignment: CDR1 SNHLY and CDR2 FYNNEI. This CDR3 region has 16 residues. CDR3 sequence reads: CASSDPEPYSNQPQHF. The CDR3 DNA follows: TGTGCCAGCAGTGATCCGGAGCCTTATAGCAATCAGCCCCAGCATTTT.

This clone showed up just a few times. This chain connects TRBV27 to TRBJ2-7; the match to TRBD2 covers 7 bases. In germline, CDR1 is MNHEY, CDR2 SMNVEV (reference sequence). J gave up 0 bases and V 0 bases, and 5 bases lay outside the gene matches. The CDR3 runs 16 residues. CDR3: CASSLSGAGTSYEQYF. The DNA of the CDR3 is TGTGCCAGCAGTTTATCAGGAGCGGGAACCTCCTACGAGCAGTACTTC.

This clone turned up a few times. V is TRBV15 and J is TRBJ2-7; D is unresolved. The CDR3 consists of 16 residues. Germline values: CDR1 LNHNV, CDR2 YYDKDF (reference sequence). With 0 bases removed from V and 0 bases from J, the gap between germline ends came to 12 bases. The DNA for the CDR3 is TGTGCCACCAGCAGAGATAAGTACCGTAGCTCCTACGAGCAGTACTTC. Translating it yields CATSRDKYRSSYEQYF. The full variable domain, with the rest looked up from reference TRBV15 and TRBJ2-7, is DAMVIQNPRYQVTQFGKPVTLSCSQTLNHNVMYWYQQKSSQAPKLLFHYYDKDFNNEADTPDNFQSRRPNTSFCFLDIRSPGLGDTAMYLCATSRDKYRSSYEQYFGPGTRLTVT.